The entry below gives a single T cell receptor (beta chain) sequence along with its context. Its specificity is not known. The data were obtained in a study of vaccination and CD4 T cells after COVID-19. Treatment of the sample: roughly 10-day PBMC culture with coronavirus spike peptide pools or control peptides (ViraFEST assay). With the Oncomine TCR Beta short-read assay, DNA from cultured CD4+ T cells was sequenced. MiXCR was run by TCRdb on the PCR reads, yielding one entry per CDR3 protein. This table holds about 20,000 distinct CDR3 sequences, about 60% found once. Germline values: CDR1 MDHEN, CDR2 SYDVKM. This CDR3 is 13 amino acids long. Between the trimmed V and J ends, which lost 5 bases and 8 bases, there was a span of 15 bases.

The TCR comes from a human donor who had recovered from COVID-19. Sequenced sample: CD4+ T cells from blood, cultured in vitro. This sequence joins TRBV28 and TRBJ1-2, with D uncertain. The CDR3 sequence: CASSRPGPRGYTF. The CDR3 DNA reads TGTGCCAGCAGTAGACCAGGTCCCCGGGGCTACACCTTC.